This TCR beta chain originates from a study of cytomegalovirus exposure and HLA in healthy donors. Whole-study results and caveats: Later analysis identified several of the most significant clusters that appeared linked to common viral pathogens. TCR beta V segments were, for the most part, productive about 90% or about 30% of the time in an earlier analysis.

A note on this clone: Its matching antigen is unknown.

PCR used 60 Vbeta primers and 13 Jbeta primers. Some clones are missing from TCRdb's copy, which holds only in-frame ones; the method was immunoSEQ multiplex PCR. The sample lists about 190,000 clones; around nine tenths were seen once. CDR3 length: 14 amino acids. Trimming took off 3 bases at V and 5 bases at J, with 11 bases between the two ends. The germline V gene has CDR1 MNHNS and CDR2 SASEGT. The TCR was taken from a woman under 30 in good health and CMV-seronegative. What was sequenced was PBMCs. The gene calls are TRBV6-1 and TRBJ1-5, with D unresolved. Here the CDR3 DNA reads TGTGCCAGCAGTGATGGGCCCAACTATCAGCCCCAGCATTTT. It codes for CASSDGPNYQPQHF.